The source of this T cell receptor (beta chain) is a study of cytomegalovirus exposure and HLA in healthy donors. Looking at the study overall: Early on, a data release was issued that held 85 million to 95 million unique TCRs from HLA-typed donors.

Details on this clone: What it binds is unknown.

J lost 3 bases, V lost 8 bases, and 9 bases had no gene match. CDR1 and CDR2 from the germline V gene are LNHDA and SQIVND (reference sequence). The CDR3 extends over 15 amino acids. Study-wide results and limits: CMV serostatus was the only recorded immune exposure for donors. The likely origin of a cluster of highly shared sequence variants was a sequencing artifact.

PCR used 60 Vbeta primers and 13 Jbeta primers. This table comes from immunoSEQ multiplex PCR, and its TCRdb copy is limited to in-frame clones, with some not included. The sample gives 90,000 to 110,000 clones, approximately 82% of which show up once; around 8.4% is in the top ten. The rearrangement uses TRBV19 and TRBJ2-7; TRBD2 matches at 11 bases. The sequence came from a man in his forties or fifties in good health and CMV-seropositive. What was sequenced was PBMCs. The CDR3 region is CASGYSGRALYEQYF. For the CDR3, the DNA is TGTGCCAGTGGCTATAGCGGGAGGGCCCTCTACGAGCAGTACTTC. The full variable domain, rest sourced from reference TRBV19 and TRBJ2-7, is DGGITQSPKYLFRKEGQNVTLSCEQNLNHDAMYWYRQDPGQGLRLIYYSQIVNDFQKGDIAEGYSVSREKKESFPLTVTSAQKNPTAFYLCASGYSGRALYEQYFGPGTRLTVT.